What follows are 19 T cell receptor beta chains derived from one specimen sequenced in a study of sequential checkpoint blockade in melanoma. Some clones are missing from TCRdb's copy, which holds only in-frame ones; the method was immunoSEQ multiplex PCR. The table has over 15,000 clones, around two thirds seen once. The treatment: randomized to nivolumab then ipilimumab (arm A) or the reverse (arm B). This specimen was CD8+ T cells sorted from blood (inferred from file names), taken from a patient given nivolumab and ipilimumab in sequence. All receptors come from a human donor with melanoma.

In DNA, the CDR3 is TGCGCCAGCAGCTTGAGGGGGACAGCTGAAGCTTTCTTT. Protein: CASSLRGTAEAFF. The gene calls are TRBV5-1 and TRBJ1-1; 7 bases match TRBD1. CDR3 length: 13 amino acids. V shed 1 base, J shed 6 bases, and the junction held 3 bases outside the gene matches. The germline CDR1 and CDR2 sequences are SGHRS and YFSETQ. Full variable domain (missing parts from reference TRBV5-1 and TRBJ1-1): KAGVTQTPRYLIKTRGQQVTLSCSPISGHRSVSWYQQTPGQGLQFLFEYFSETQRNKGNFPGRFSGRQFSNSRSEMNVSTLELGDSALYLCASSLRGTAEAFFGQGTRLTVV.

This clone occurred a few times. This chain links TRBV10-1 with TRBJ2-3; TRBD2 matches at 11 bases. From germline, CDR1 is WNHNN and CDR2 SYGVQD (reference sequence). The CDR3 is made up of 18 amino acids. The J segment lost 1 base and the V segment lost 3 bases, leaving 9 bases of the junction unmatched. The CDR3 sequence: CASSDFLAGGVGTDTQYF. The CDR3 DNA sequence: TGCGCCAGCAGTGATTTTCTAGCGGGGGGAGTCGGCACAGATACGCAGTATTTT.

The V gene is TRBV13, the J gene TRBJ2-7; D unclear. CDR1 and CDR2 (germline): PRHDT, FYEKMQ (reference sequence). Trimming stripped 0 bases from V and 4 bases from J, with 7 bases between. The CDR3 totals 13 residues. The CDR3 DNA reads as TGTGCCAGCAGCTTAGGCTCGGTTTACGAGCAGTACTTC. As protein: CASSLGSVYEQYF.

About this clone: Compared with germline, one end of the junction differs, possibly owing to a read error. V usage is TRBV7-3 and J usage is TRBJ1-2, with TRBD1 matching over 12 bases. Germline V gene lookup returns CDR1 SGHTA and CDR2 FQGTGA. The CDR3 covers 17 residues. CDR3 protein: CASSYPGQGAQLEGYNF. CDR3 DNA sequence: TGTGCCAGCAGCTACCCGGGACAGGGGGCGCAGTTGGAAGGGTACAACTTC. Based on the CDR3 plus reference TRBV7-3 and TRBJ1-2, the full variable domain is GAGVSQTPSNKVTEKGKYVELRCDPISGHTALYWYRQSLGQGPEFLIYFQGTGAADDSGLPNDRFFAVRPEGSVSTLKIQRTERGDSAVYLCASSYPGQGAQLEGYNFGSGTRLTVV.

V is TRBV19 and J is TRBJ2-7, with 11 bases that match TRBD2. The CDR3 is 14 amino acids. CDR1 and CDR2 from the germline V gene are LNHDA and SQIVND (reference sequence). V dropped 5 bases and J dropped 5; count of bases not matched to a gene: 5. CDR3 DNA: TGTGCCAGTAGTTCTAGCGGGAGGTTCCACGAGCAGTACTTC. Protein: CASSSSGRFHEQYF.

The J gene is TRBJ2-5, the V gene TRBV7-6, with 10 positions matching TRBD2. Germline CDR1 SGHVS, CDR2 FNYEAQ. The junction had 3 bases not matched to a gene; V was cut back by 0 bases and J by 5 bases. CDR3 length: 15 amino acids. As DNA, the CDR3 is TGTGCCAGCAGCTTAGCTGGAGCGGGAGGGGAGACCCAGTACTTC. Translating it yields CASSLAGAGGETQYF.

The V call is TRBV11-3, the J call TRBJ2-7, with 10 bases aligning to TRBD1. CDR1 is SGHNT, CDR2 YENEEA, per germline. V was clipped by 3 bases and J by 1 base; unmatched bases: 3. There are 15 residues in the CDR3. This CDR3 reads CASSFRDRGSYEQYF. In nucleotides, the CDR3 is TGTGCCAGCAGCTTCCGGGACAGGGGATCCTACGAGCAGTACTTC.

The V gene is TRBV19, the J gene TRBJ2-7; D is unresolved. The CDR3 contains 13 residues. V was clipped by 1 base and J by 1 base, with 5 bases between them. Germline V gene data show CDR1 as LNHDA and CDR2 as SQIVND (reference sequence). CDR3: CASSIGPSYEQYF. The CDR3 DNA reads TGTGCCAGTAGTATAGGGCCTTCCTACGAGCAGTACTTC.

J is TRBJ1-1 and V is TRBV9, with D tentatively TRBD1 (6 bases). This CDR3 spans 16 amino acids. The germline gives CDR1 SGDLS, CDR2 YYNGEE. Trimming took off 0 bases at V and 0 bases at J, with 12 bases between the two ends. CDR3 bases: TGTGCCAGCAGCGTAGGAGAGCGGACAGTGAACACTGAAGCTTTCTTT. Encoded protein: CASSVGERTVNTEAFF.

V and J are TRBV6-5 and TRBJ2-7; 12 nucleotides match TRBD1. CDR3 length: 13 amino acids. Trimming removed 8 bases from V and 2 bases from J; junction bases left unmatched: 1. Germline V gene data show CDR1 as MNHEY and CDR2 as SVGAGI. The CDR3 here is CASGTGGTYEQYF. CDR3 DNA sequence: TGTGCCAGCGGGACAGGGGGCACCTACGAGCAGTACTTC.

The V call is TRBV9, the J call TRBJ1-2; a weak D match, TRBD1 (5 bases). CDR1 SGDLS and CDR2 YYNGEE come from the germline V gene. Between the trimmed V and J ends, which lost 0 bases and 0 bases, there was a span of 9 bases. The CDR3 is 15 amino acids. This CDR3 is CASSVAGPSNYGYTF. The CDR3 nucleotides read TGTGCCAGCAGCGTAGCAGGGCCCTCTAACTATGGCTACACCTTC.

This chain joins TRBV11-2 and TRBJ2-1, with D perhaps matching TRBD1 (6 bases). The CDR3 is 13 residues long. Trimming took 3 bases from V and 6 from J, leaving 9 bases between them. CDR1 is SGHAT and CDR2 is FQNNGV in the germline V gene. In DNA, the CDR3 is TGTGCCAGCAGCTTTGGCAGGGGCAATGAGCAGTTCTTC. Translated: CASSFGRGNEQFF.

The V call is TRBV27, the J call TRBJ2-7, with D perhaps TRBD1 (5 bases). Germline lookup yields CDR1 MNHEY and CDR2 SMNVEV (reference sequence). Trimming pared 3 bases from V and 4 bases from J, leaving 13 bases between. The CDR3 runs to 14 residues. The CDR3 DNA follows: TGTGCCAGCAGTTTTTCAGGACAAGTATACGAGCAGTACTTC. It is translated as CASSFSGQVYEQYF.

V usage is TRBV27 and J usage is TRBJ2-7; no firm D call. CDR3 length equals 13 residues. Germline CDR1 and CDR2: MNHEY and SMNVEV (reference sequence). The V and J ends lost 6 bases and 1 base respectively, with 10 bases between them. In nucleotides, the CDR3 is TGTGCCAGCAGCCTTTCGTTATCCTACGAGCAGTACTTC. Its protein is CASSLSLSYEQYF.

The gene calls are TRBV6-5 and TRBJ1-5; D perhaps matches TRBD1 (5 bases). The CDR3 contains 14 residues. Germline assignment: CDR1 MNHEY and CDR2 SVGAGI. The V and J ends lost 5 bases and 0 bases respectively, with 8 bases between them. CDR3 in DNA: TGTGCCAGCAGTACAGGTTATAGCAATCAGCCCCAGCATTTT. It yields the protein CASSTGYSNQPQHF.

As concerns this clone: Different DNA sequences within this sample yield the same CDR3. CDR3 residues: CASSQGLAGDYEQYF. The CDR3 DNA reads as TGCGCCAGCAGCCAGGGACTAGCGGGGGACTACGAGCAGTACTTC. This chain uses TRBV4-3 with TRBJ2-7; 14 bases fit TRBD2. The CDR3 spans 15 residues. V shed 3 bases, J shed 3 bases, and the junction held 1 base outside the gene matches. CDR1 is LGHNA, CDR2 YSLEER, per germline.

This clone appeared a single time. This rearrangement joins TRBV30 to TRBJ1-1, with 10 bases that match TRBD1. After removal of 3 bases from V and 5 bases from J, the junction contained 6 bases not matched to a gene. There are 14 residues in the CDR3. Looked up from germline, CDR1 is GTSNPN and CDR2 is SVGIG (reference sequence). The CDR3 sequence is CAWRTGGSRTEAFF. In nucleotides, the CDR3 is TGTGCCTGGAGGACAGGGGGCAGTAGGACTGAAGCTTTCTTT.

This chain connects TRBV6-5 to TRBJ2-5; no definite D call. The germline gives CDR1 MNHEY, CDR2 SVGAGI. CDR3 size: 13 residues. V lost 0 bases and J lost 5, with 7 bases in between. CDR3: CASSYSNGETQYF. The CDR3 region has the DNA TGTGCCAGCAGTTACTCGAACGGGGAGACCCAGTACTTC.

This clone is medium-sized by share. V gene TRBV28 combines with J gene TRBJ2-5, with 13 bases fitting TRBD2. Trimming at V came to 3 bases and at J to 4 bases, leaving 8 bases not matched to a gene. Germline V gene lookup returns CDR1 MDHEN and CDR2 SYDVKM. CDR3 length equals 17 residues. CDR3 protein: CASSFTSGRASTETQYF. Here the CDR3 DNA reads TGTGCCAGCAGTTTTACTAGCGGGAGGGCGTCGACAGAGACCCAGTACTTC.